Below, one T cell receptor (beta chain) is given with its context. Its antigen is still unknown. Relative to the germline gene, one junction end is altered; a read error may explain this. These data originate in a study of neurological immune-mediated disorders (dated by TCRdb to the late 2010s). Context from the whole study: Peripheral blood TCR-beta repertoires from patients with HTLV-I-associated myelopathy (HAM/TSP), patients with multiple sclerosis, and healthy controls were compared in the study using UMI-based sequencing. The 106 TCR-beta libraries covered PBMC samples along with longitudinal samples, technical triplicates, and paired sorted CD4+ and CD8+ T-cell subsets. The cohort included 68 subjects: some 15 with HAM/TSP, some 35 with multiple sclerosis, and around 20 healthy controls.

The CDR3 spans 13 residues, from the cysteine through the phenylalanine. Only the CDR3 portion is preserved as DNA: 39 bases, with reading frame beginning at the first base. CDR1 and CDR2 are read off the germline V gene (reference sequence) as MNHEY and SMNVEV. cDNA was synthesized by template-switch 5'RACE using a primer carrying a 10-nucleotide random unique molecular identifier by which each TCR transcript was tagged. Over 180 million TCR-beta sequences, covering 15-18 subjects, were produced in each sequencing run. Total RNA was extracted with the RNeasy kit. TCR-beta VDJ regions were amplified with primers for the TCR constant region and the 5'RACE anchor, using the KAPA Real-time Library Amplification kit. A first PCR added sample indexes and Illumina adaptors, after which a second PCR increased the library yield. After Ampure bead purification, the TCR product of roughly 650 bp was size-selected on a 2% E-gel SizeSelection system. Before pooling, library quality was checked on a Bioanalyzer, concentration was measured with Qubit, and libraries were quantified with the Kapa Library Quantification kit. Paired-end 2 x 150 bp sequencing of the libraries was performed on an Illumina HiSeq 2500. To increase sequence diversity, roughly 24-30% phiX was spiked into each library pool. Per the original workflow: Quality-filtered reads were processed with the UMI-based MiGEC pipeline, which removed over 75% of raw TCR sequences during error correction. VDJ genes were aligned to IMGT germline references, and clonotypes were defined by unique CDR3 amino acid sequence plus V-J genes. Clonal expansion, Shannon diversity, and CDR3 relatedness (CalcPairwiseDistances, ClusterSamples) were evaluated with VDJtools, and phylogenetic trees were built with CLCbio workbench. Clones with at least 8 unique UMIs were defined as expanded, with this threshold being based on coefficient-of-variation modelling across technical triplicates. TCRdb reworked the public reads: Q25 trimming with fastp, MiXCR clone assembly, productive beta chains retained. Every entry covers one CDR3 protein and lists the most common genes and DNA from its rows. The V and J calls were not made by the authors but by TCRdb's processing. This sample lists roughly 50,000 distinct CDR3 sequences; about 15% were detected once. 4% to 4.5% of the sample lies in the top ten.

General study outcomes and caveats: TCR clonal expansion was highest in HAM/TSP patients and lowest in MS patients, with MS patients falling below even healthy controls. No identical CDR3 amino acid sequences were found to be shared among expanded clones across subjects, suggesting that TCR-beta repertoires were private in all groups.

The healthy controls were volunteers from blood banks in Maryland, USA. For unsorted PBMC libraries, 2 million PBMCs were used after storage in RNAlater at -80 degrees C until RNA extraction. PBMCs were separated from peripheral blood using Ficoll-Hypaque density gradient centrifugation and then cryopreserved in liquid nitrogen. The clonotype comes from a man between 60 and 70 years old in good health. Recombination connected TRBV27 to TRBJ1-3, and TRBD1 may be the D gene, going by 6 matching bases. Sequences were obtained from PBMCs. The DNA sequence is as follows: TGCGCCAGCAAGGGCTCAGGGACAAACATCATATATTTT. Its protein product is CASKGSGTNIIYF.